This record covers a single T cell receptor beta chain. These data come from a study of blood T cell repertoires in COVID-19. Study details: Collection of acute and convalescent COVID-19 samples took place in the United States, Italy and Spain.

Trimming at V came to 5 bases and at J to 4 bases, leaving 8 bases not matched to a gene. The V gene's germline CDR1 is SGHDN and CDR2 FVKESK. The length of the CDR3 is 15 residues. Libraries were prepared by immunoSEQ multiplex PCR; TCRdb keeps only in-frame clonotypes and omits some of them. The sample comprises 46,000 or so clones, approximately 82% of which are singletons, and approximately 12% rests with the top ten. This receptor was identified in a human donor in a cohort sampled during active COVID-19. Sequenced sample: peripheral blood. The V call is TRBV14, the J call TRBJ1-1; the match to TRBD1 covers 9 bases. In nucleotides, the CDR3 is TGTGCCAGCAGCGTACAGGGGGCCCGGACCACTGAAGCTTTCTTT. This codes for CASSVQGARTTEAFF.